This T cell receptor (beta chain) was sequenced in a study of lymphopenia after photon versus proton radiotherapy. The table came from immunoSEQ multiplex PCR; TCRdb's copy has only in-frame clones and leaves some out. Of around 70,000 clones listed, approximately 91% are singletons. Study conclusions and caveats: Proton therapy kept repertoires fairly stable, unlike photons, which gained effector/memory cells. Larger post-nadir TCR diversity loss correlated inversely with survival in deceased patients. Only patients who died were analyzed for survival; proton advantage is unproven. Post-nadir diversity loss with photons came from oligoclonal expansion, particularly CD8+ Temra cells.

This clone is a singleton in its sample. Its antigen is as yet unknown. Between the trimmed V and J ends, which lost 5 bases and 1 base, there was a span of 12 bases. CDR3 length: 15 residues. From germline, CDR1 is LNHDA and CDR2 SQIVND (reference sequence). This TCR derives from a woman in her seventies with pancreatic cancer. The specimen comprised peripheral blood, sampled from a patient treated with photon-based radiotherapy. The chain recombines TRBV19 with TRBJ1-3; D possibly corresponds to TRBD1 (6 bases). CDR3 bases: TGTGCCAGTAGTGGGGGACACTCGTCTGGAAACACCATATATTTT. It is translated as CASSGGHSSGNTIYF.